The TCR beta chain described here comes from a study of shared T cell receptors in the human thymus. The germline CDR1 and CDR2 sequences are MDHEN and SYDVKM. The V end lost 2 bases, the J end lost 0 bases, and 7 bases lay between the germline ends. CDR3 length: 14 residues. Clones were sequenced by immunoSEQ multiplex PCR, and TCRdb holds only the in-frame ones, with some missing. The sample records hundreds of thousands of clones, 78% being singletons. This sample was also put to use in a study of human thymus T cells. That report adds: The people who donated were healthy Finnish babies having corrective surgery for congenital heart defects. Thymic resections from corrective heart surgery supplied the tissue. Blood and thymic repertoires both appeared biased in V and J gene usage. Related research described strongly overlapping thymic repertoires in unrelated people.

Material for sequencing was thymocytes. This clonotype was sampled from a boy less than two years old with a congenital heart defect. This chain uses TRBV28 with TRBJ1-1; D is uncertain. The CDR3 nucleotides are TGTGCCAGCAGTTTAGGGCACCTGAACACTGAAGCTTTCTTT. Translation gives CASSLGHLNTEAFF. The entire variable domain, with the rest obtained from reference TRBV28 and TRBJ1-1, is as follows: DVKVTQSSRYLVKRTGEKVFLECVQDMDHENMFWYRQDPGLGLRLIYFSYDVKMKEKGDIPEGYSVSREKKERFSLILESASTNQTSMYLCASSLGHLNTEAFFGQGTRLTVV.